This T cell receptor beta chain was profiled in a study of shared clonotypes between healthy human individuals. Study-wide context: The donor group consisted of a couple of women and a few men, aged 18 to 49.

As to this clone: The antigen is unknown.

As defined, naive CD8 cells were CD45RO-negative and positively selected for CCR7, with terminally differentiated effector memory CD45RA+ cells excluded. The method was immunoSEQ multiplex PCR; TCRdb's version includes in-frame clones alone and lacks a portion of them. The sample contains 550,000 to 750,000 clones, about 90% of which appear only once. Germline V gene lookup returns CDR1 MNHEY and CDR2 SMNVEV (reference sequence). V lost 2 bases, J lost 7 bases, and 12 bases lay in between. There are 14 residues in the CDR3. Whole-study findings and limits: The study found roughly 5% of naive CD4 clonotypes shared across a few donors. Richness estimates generally favored naive over memory subsets.

The TCR was taken from a man between 25 and 39 years old in good health. The sequencing input was naive CD8+ T cells sorted from blood. The rearrangement uses TRBV27 and TRBJ2-1, with D possibly being TRBD1 (6 bases). The CDR3 DNA follows: TGTGCCAGCAGTTTACACAGGGAGTGGAATGAGCAGTTCTTC. Translating gives CASSLHREWNEQFF.